These 30 T cell receptor beta chains share one sample of origin, sequenced in a study of blood T cell repertoires in COVID-19. Profiled with immunoSEQ multiplex PCR; TCRdb holds only in-frame clones, not every one. The table lists around 280,000 clones, approximately 86% of them singletons. Sequencing was performed on peripheral blood. The origin of the receptors is a man in his 70s with acute or convalescent COVID-19.

This clone was detected once. V is TRBV14 and J is TRBJ1-2; 8 positions match TRBD1. The CDR3 is 16 amino acids. Unmatched junction bases numbered 9, after V lost 4 bases and J lost 2 bases. Germline lookup yields CDR1 SGHDN and CDR2 FVKESK. CDR3 bases: TGTGCCAGCAGCCCACTAAGGGCAGGGGGCAACTATGGCTACACCTTC. Protein: CASSPLRAGGNYGYTF.

The chain has TRBV5-5 and TRBJ2-3; TRBD2 agrees at 9 bases. CDR1 and CDR2 (germline): SGHKS, YYEKEE (reference sequence). This CDR3 comprises 14 residues. The ends lost 0 bases at V and 4 bases at J; junction bases unmatched: 0. CDR3 bases: TGTGCCAGCAGCTTGGGCGGGGGGGCAGATACGCAGTATTTT. Protein product: CASSLGGGADTQYF.

The chain employs TRBV11-2 and TRBJ2-4; TRBD1 is a possible D gene (5 bases). The germline V gene has CDR1 SGHAT and CDR2 FQNNGV. The CDR3 is made up of 15 amino acids. Between the trimmed V and J ends, which lost 1 base and 7 bases, there was a span of 14 bases. The CDR3 nucleotides read TGTGCCAGCAGCTTAGCCTACCAGGGTAGGAACATTCAGTACTTC. It yields the protein CASSLAYQGRNIQYF.

This chain links TRBV10-3 with TRBJ2-5, with TRBD2 matching 10 bases. V gave up 0 bases and J gave up 10 bases; unmatched junction bases: 14. The CDR3 runs 17 residues. Germline lookup yields CDR1 ENHRY and CDR2 SYGVKD. The CDR3 DNA reads TGTGCCATCAGTGAGTCGAGCGGGAGGGCCCCCGGTATAATCCAGTACTTC. The encoded protein is CAISESSGRAPGIIQYF.

The chain has TRBV7-2 and TRBJ2-2, with D maybe TRBD2 (5 bases). Looked up from germline, CDR1 is SGHTA and CDR2 is FQGNSA. Trimming cost V 7 bases and J 6 bases, with 21 bases left between them. CDR3 length equals 16 residues. Here the CDR3 reads CASTQSGSSPPGELFF. As DNA, the CDR3 is TGTGCCAGCACCCAAAGCGGCTCCTCCCCCCCCGGGGAGCTGTTTTTT. The full variable domain, with the rest looked up from reference TRBV7-2 and TRBJ2-2, is GAGVSQSPSNKVTEKGKDVELRCDPISGHTALYWYRQSLGQGLEFLIYFQGNSAPDKSGLPSDRFSAERTGGSVSTLTIQRTQQEDSAVYLCASTQSGSSPPGELFFGEGSRLTVL.

The CDR3 region has the DNA TGTGCCAGCAGCTTAGTCGATACAGGGAACCAGCCCCAGCATTTT. Amino acid sequence: CASSLVDTGNQPQHF. The genes are TRBV7-2 and TRBJ1-5, with D possibly being TRBD1 (6 bases). V was shortened by 1 base and J by 7 bases, with 14 bases between the two germline ends. Germline V gives CDR1 SGHTA, CDR2 FQGNSA. This CDR3 comprises 15 residues. Filled out from reference TRBV7-2 and TRBJ1-5, the complete variable domain reads GAGVSQSPSNKVTEKGKDVELRCDPISGHTALYWYRQSLGQGLEFLIYFQGNSAPDKSGLPSDRFSAERTGGSVSTLTIQRTQQEDSAVYLCASSLVDTGNQPQHFGDGTRLSIL.

The rearrangement joins TRBV6-5 to TRBJ1-6, with 8 bases matching TRBD1. The CDR3 has 15 residues. CDR1 and CDR2 from the germline V gene are MNHEY and SVGAGI. V gave up 2 bases and J gave up 7 bases; unmatched junction bases: 4. In DNA form, the CDR3 reads TGTGCCAGCAGTTACCTGGACAGGGAGAATTCACCCCTCCACTTT. Protein: CASSYLDRENSPLHF.

The chain carries TRBV7-9 and TRBJ1-2, with unresolved D. V was clipped by 3 bases and J by 6 bases, with 14 bases between them. Germline CDR1 and CDR2: SEHNR and FQNEAQ (reference sequence). The CDR3 has 14 residues. CDR3 sequence reads: CASSFEGRGDGYTF. In nucleotides, the CDR3 is TGTGCCAGCAGCTTTGAAGGGCGCGGGGATGGCTACACCTTC.

This chain uses TRBV10-2 with TRBJ1-1, with no clear D. The germline V gene has CDR1 WSHSY and CDR2 SAAADI. Trimming took 0 bases from V and 1 from J, leaving 9 bases between them. The CDR3 contains 15 residues. The CDR3 DNA sequence: TGCGCCAGCAGTGAGTCGAGACACTGGAACACTGAAGCTTTCTTT. Encoded protein: CASSESRHWNTEAFF.

This clone appeared a few times. The CDR3 sequence is CASSITGGANYGYTF. As DNA, the CDR3 is TGTGCCAGTAGTATTACAGGGGGCGCCAACTATGGCTACACCTTC. The rearrangement links TRBV19 to TRBJ1-2; 9 bases match TRBD1. Trimming at V came to 3 bases and at J to 2 bases, leaving 4 bases not matched to a gene. There are 15 residues in the CDR3. Germline CDR1 LNHDA, CDR2 SQIVND (reference sequence).

The J gene is TRBJ2-7, the V gene TRBV29-1, with 13 bases that match TRBD2. Germline-derived CDR1 and CDR2 are SQVTM and ANQGSEA. Losses at the gene ends were 0 bases for V and 4 bases for J; bases not matched to a gene: 12. The CDR3 has 18 residues. The CDR3 loop reads CSVEDSTGTSGNRYEQYF. The CDR3 DNA follows: TGCAGCGTTGAAGATTCAACCGGGACTAGCGGGAATCGGTACGAGCAGTACTTC.

The chain employs TRBV10-1 and TRBJ1-2; TRBD1 agrees at 8 bases. CDR3 size: 15 residues. Per the germline V gene, CDR1 is WNHNN and CDR2 is SYGVQD (reference sequence). Trimming cost V 8 bases and J 0 bases; bases outside gene matches: 8. CDR3 protein: CASQPGGPPNYGYTF. The CDR3 region has the DNA TGCGCCAGCCAACCAGGGGGCCCCCCTAACTATGGCTACACCTTC.

The gene calls are TRBV10-3 and TRBJ1-6; tentatively, D is TRBD1 (6 bases). The length of the CDR3 is 14 residues. The germline V gene has CDR1 ENHRY and CDR2 SYGVKD. V lost 8 bases and J lost 5, with 13 bases in between. In nucleotides, the CDR3 is TGTGCCATCGGAGTCCCAGGGGATAATTCACCCCTCCACTTT. Its protein product is CAIGVPGDNSPLHF.

The chain uses TRBV7-2 and TRBJ2-5; TRBD1 matches at 10 bases. The CDR3 runs to 13 residues. The germline gives CDR1 SGHTA, CDR2 FQGNSA. After removal of 7 bases from V and 5 bases from J, the junction contained 4 bases not matched to a gene. The chain's CDR3 is CASNLDRGETQYF. CDR3 nucleotide sequence: TGTGCCAGCAACCTGGACAGGGGGGAGACCCAGTACTTC.

This chain links TRBV5-1 with TRBJ1-3; TRBD1 agrees at 7 bases. The CDR3 sequence is 16 residues long. Trimming removed 3 bases from V and 2 bases from J; junction bases left unmatched: 8. The germline V gene has CDR1 SGHRS and CDR2 YFSETQ. The CDR3 nucleotides are TGCGCCAGCAGCTCGGGCGGGACAGCCACTGGAAACACCATATATTTT. It specifies CASSSGGTATGNTIYF. Full variable domain (missing parts from reference TRBV5-1 and TRBJ1-3): KAGVTQTPRYLIKTRGQQVTLSCSPISGHRSVSWYQQTPGQGLQFLFEYFSETQRNKGNFPGRFSGRQFSNSRSEMNVSTLELGDSALYLCASSSGGTATGNTIYFGEGSWLTVV.

The V and J genes are TRBV6-5 and TRBJ2-3, with D unclear. CDR1 and CDR2 from the germline V gene are MNHEY and SVGAGI. With 5 bases removed from V and 0 bases from J, the gap between germline ends came to 6 bases. The CDR3 extends over 13 amino acids. The DNA for the CDR3 is TGTGCCAGCAGTCGAACTAGCACAGATACGCAGTATTTT. It translates to CASSRTSTDTQYF.

The CDR3 loop reads CASSLQVTNTGELFF. The CDR3 DNA follows: TGCGCCAGCAGCTTGCAGGTTACGAACACCGGGGAGCTGTTTTTT. The V and J genes are TRBV4-1 and TRBJ2-2; D is undetermined. This CDR3 is 15 amino acids long. Between the trimmed V and J ends, which lost 5 bases and 0 bases, there was a span of 10 bases. The germline gives CDR1 MGHRA, CDR2 YSYEKL.

This chain connects TRBV7-2 to TRBJ2-1; D perhaps matches TRBD2 (5 bases). The CDR3 has 15 residues. Deletions cut 4 bases from V and 0 bases from J, with 10 bases between. The germline V gene encodes CDR1 SGHTA and CDR2 FQGNSA. The CDR3 protein is CASSSRRSSYNEQFF. The CDR3 bases are TGTGCCAGCAGCTCCCGGAGGAGCTCCTACAATGAGCAGTTCTTC.

V and J are TRBV7-9 and TRBJ1-3; possible D gene TRBD1, 5 bases. CDR1 and CDR2 (germline): SEHNR, FQNEAQ (reference sequence). V dropped 5 bases and J dropped 2 bases, with 19 bases sitting between them. The CDR3 covers 17 residues. The DNA of the CDR3 is TGTGCCAGCAGCCCCGGGGGGAGTTCGCGGACTGGAAACACCATATATTTT. The encoded protein is CASSPGGSSRTGNTIYF. The full variable domain, its missing parts supplied by reference TRBV7-9 and TRBJ1-3, is DTGVSQNPRHKITKRGQNVTFRCDPISEHNRLYWYRQTLGQGPEFLTYFQNEAQLEKSRLLSDRFSAERPKGSFSTLEIQRTEQGDSAMYLCASSPGGSSRTGNTIYFGEGSWLTVV.

The CDR3 is CASSLSQQNPGYGYTF. CDR3 DNA: TGTGCCAGCAGTTTAAGTCAACAGAACCCAGGGTATGGCTACACCTTC. The chain is built from TRBV27 and TRBJ1-2, with a weak D call TRBD1 (5 bases). The CDR3 has 16 residues. V lost 2 bases, J lost 5 bases, and 18 bases lay in between. Germline V lookup: CDR1 MNHEY, CDR2 SMNVEV (reference sequence).

The chain recombines TRBV7-6 with TRBJ1-5; maybe TRBD1 (5 bases). Trimming removed 0 bases at V and 6 bases at J, with 12 bases between. The CDR3 loop spans 15 amino acids. Per the germline V gene, CDR1 is SGHVS and CDR2 is FNYEAQ. The DNA for the CDR3 is TGTGCCAGCAGCTTAGCCTCAGGGTTGGGTCAGCCCCAGCATTTT. Amino acids: CASSLASGLGQPQHF. Drawing the rest from reference TRBV7-6 and TRBJ1-5, the complete variable domain is GAGVSQSPRYKVTKRGQDVALRCDPISGHVSLYWYRQALGQGPEFLTYFNYEAQQDKSGLPNDRFSAERPEGSISTLTIQRTEQRDSAMYRCASSLASGLGQPQHFGDGTRLSIL.

As to this clone: This specimen includes other DNA sequences encoding the same CDR3. The rearrangement links TRBV12-3 or TRBV12-4 to TRBJ1-2; D unresolved. Deletions cut 2 bases from V and 4 bases from J, with 5 bases between. The CDR3 has 12 residues. CDR3 in amino acids: CASSLTVYGYTF. In DNA, the CDR3 is TGTGCCAGCAGTTTAACTGTCTATGGCTACACCTTC.

The V and J genes are TRBV5-6 and TRBJ2-2; maybe TRBD1 (5 bases). The ends were cut back, 4 bases at V and 4 bases at J, with 17 bases in the middle. CDR1 and CDR2 (germline): SGHDT, YYEEEE. This CDR3 spans 16 amino acids. CDR3 protein: CASSEEEKGITGELFF. The CDR3 bases are TGTGCCAGCAGCGAAGAAGAAAAGGGGATCACCGGGGAGCTGTTTTTT.

The chain links TRBV4-2 to TRBJ2-2, with 15 bases fitting TRBD2. The CDR3 extends over 18 amino acids. J lost 4 bases, V lost 4 bases, and 7 bases had no gene match. Per the germline V gene, CDR1 is LGHNA and CDR2 is YNFKEQ. CDR3 residues: CASSRGLAGGPGTGELFF. For the CDR3, the DNA is TGTGCCAGCAGCCGCGGACTAGCGGGGGGGCCGGGCACCGGGGAGCTGTTTTTT.

This clone has a handful of counts. The rearrangement uses TRBV7-9 and TRBJ1-4, with D perhaps TRBD1 (6 bases). Looked up from germline, CDR1 is SEHNR and CDR2 is FQNEAQ (reference sequence). This CDR3 is built from 14 residues. V dropped 1 base and J dropped 4 bases, with 7 bases sitting between them. CDR3: CASSLGGGNEKLFF. As DNA, the CDR3 is TGTGCCAGCAGCTTAGGAGGGGGTAATGAAAAACTGTTTTTT.

The chain links TRBV3-1 (or the pseudogene TRBV3-2) to TRBJ1-6; D unclear. The CDR3 runs to 16 residues. V was cut by 2 bases and J by 0 bases, with 8 bases left in between. In germline, CDR1 is LGHDT, CDR2 YNNKEL (reference sequence). The DNA of the CDR3 is TGTGCCAGCAGCCAATTAGGAGGCTCCTATAATTCACCCCTCCACTTT. Translating gives CASSQLGGSYNSPLHF.

This chain joins TRBV6-2 or TRBV6-3 and TRBJ1-5; 12 positions match TRBD1. V was pared by 5 bases and J by 0 bases, with 8 bases of the junction left unmatched. Germline V gene sequence: CDR1 MNHEY, CDR2 SVGEGT. The CDR3 totals 18 residues. The CDR3 here is CASSRDRGQPYSNQPQHF. CDR3 in DNA: TGTGCCAGCAGTCGGGACAGGGGGCAACCGTATAGCAATCAGCCCCAGCATTTT.

The J gene is TRBJ2-7, the V gene TRBV15; 7 nucleotides line up with TRBD2. This CDR3 is 15 amino acids long. The germline gives CDR1 LNHNV, CDR2 YYDKDF (reference sequence). Unmatched junction bases numbered 5, after V lost 1 base and J lost 2 bases. The CDR3 loop reads CATSRGREPTYEQYF. As DNA, the CDR3 is TGTGCCACCAGCAGAGGGCGGGAGCCGACCTACGAGCAGTACTTC.

The chain is built from TRBV4-2 and TRBJ2-1; TRBD1 is a possible D gene (6 bases). V was pared by 4 bases and J by 5 bases, with 12 bases between. CDR3 length: 14 amino acids. CDR1 is LGHNA and CDR2 is YNFKEQ in the germline V gene. The CDR3 DNA reads TGTGCCAGCAGCCCTATTGGGGGCGACAATGAGCAGTTCTTC. Amino acid sequence: CASSPIGGDNEQFF.

This sequence joins TRBV15 and TRBJ1-1; TRBD1 matches 8 bases. The V gene's germline CDR1 is LNHNV and CDR2 YYDKDF (reference sequence). J was trimmed by 3 bases and V by 5 bases; bases with no gene match: 2. This CDR3 spans 13 amino acids. The CDR3 region has the DNA TGTGCCACCAGCTTACAGGGGGACACTGAAGCTTTCTTT. Its protein is CATSLQGDTEAFF. The full variable domain, rest sourced from reference TRBV15 and TRBJ1-1, is DAMVIQNPRYQVTQFGKPVTLSCSQTLNHNVMYWYQQKSSQAPKLLFHYYDKDFNNEADTPDNFQSRRPNTSFCFLDIRSPGLGDTAMYLCATSLQGDTEAFFGQGTRLTVV.